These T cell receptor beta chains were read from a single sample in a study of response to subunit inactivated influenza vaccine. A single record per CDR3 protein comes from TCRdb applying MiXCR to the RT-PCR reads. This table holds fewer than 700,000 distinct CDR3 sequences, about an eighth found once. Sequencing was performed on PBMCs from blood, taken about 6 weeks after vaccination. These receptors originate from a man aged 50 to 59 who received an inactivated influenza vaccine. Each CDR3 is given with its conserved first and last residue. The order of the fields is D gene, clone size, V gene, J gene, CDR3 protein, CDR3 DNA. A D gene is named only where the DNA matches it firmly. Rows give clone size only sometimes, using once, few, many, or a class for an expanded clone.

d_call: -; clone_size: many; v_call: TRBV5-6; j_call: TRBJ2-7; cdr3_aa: CASSFSREYEQYF; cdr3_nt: TGTGCCAGCAGCTTCTCCAGGGAGTACGAGCAGTACTTC
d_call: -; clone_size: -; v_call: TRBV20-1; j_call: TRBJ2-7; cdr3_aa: CSARDLNRVGYEQYF; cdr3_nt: TGCAGTGCTAGAGATTTGAACAGGGTAGGGTACGAGCAGTACTTC
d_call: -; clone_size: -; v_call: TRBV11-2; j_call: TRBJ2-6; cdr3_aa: CASSSQGSLRFGANVLTF; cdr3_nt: TGTGCCAGCAGCTCGCAGGGGTCCCTACGTTTTGGGGCCAACGTCCTGACTTTC
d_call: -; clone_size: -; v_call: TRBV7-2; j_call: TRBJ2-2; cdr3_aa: CASSLDMGTGELFF; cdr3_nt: TGTGCCAGCAGCTTAGACATGGGGACCGGGGAGCTGTTTTTT
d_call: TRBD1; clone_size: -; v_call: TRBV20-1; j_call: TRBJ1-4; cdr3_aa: CSATGGTANEKLFF; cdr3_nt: TGCAGTGCTACAGGGGGCACGGCTAATGAAAAACTGTTTTTT
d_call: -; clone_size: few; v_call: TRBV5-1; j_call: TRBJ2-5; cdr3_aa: CASSSGQIGETQYF; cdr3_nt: TGCGCCAGCAGCTCAGGACAGATAGGGGAGACCCAGTACTTC
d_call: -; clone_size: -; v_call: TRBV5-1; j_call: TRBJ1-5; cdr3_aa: CASSLGFGSNQPQHF; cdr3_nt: TGCGCCAGCAGCTTGGGGTTCGGAAGCAATCAGCCCCAGCATTTT
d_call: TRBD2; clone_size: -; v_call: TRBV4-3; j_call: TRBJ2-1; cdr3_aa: CASSPSPTSGLYNEQFF; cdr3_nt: TGCGCCAGCAGCCCCTCCCCGACTAGCGGGCTCTACAATGAGCAGTTCTTC
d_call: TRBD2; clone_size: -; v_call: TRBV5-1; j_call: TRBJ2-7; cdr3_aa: CASSLGPALAGGSYEQYF; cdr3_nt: TGCGCCAGCAGCTTGGGACCGGCCCTAGCGGGAGGATCTTACGAGCAGTACTTC
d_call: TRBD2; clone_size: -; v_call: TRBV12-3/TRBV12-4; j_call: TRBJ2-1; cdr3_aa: CASSLTSGMKNEQFF; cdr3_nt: TGTGCCAGCAGTTTGACTAGCGGGATGAAAAATGAGCAGTTCTTC
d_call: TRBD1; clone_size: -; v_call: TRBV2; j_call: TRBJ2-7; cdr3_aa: CASGWVPTGLSEQYF; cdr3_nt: TGTGCCAGCGGTTGGGTACCGACAGGGCTGTCCGAGCAGTACTTC
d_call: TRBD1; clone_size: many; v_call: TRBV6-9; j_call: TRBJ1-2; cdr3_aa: CASITSGGRYDGYTF; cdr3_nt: TGTGCCAGCATCACCTCAGGGGGCCGGTACGATGGCTACACCTTC
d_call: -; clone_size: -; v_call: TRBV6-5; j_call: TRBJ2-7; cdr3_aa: CASSCLPDKVYEQYF; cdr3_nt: TGTGCCAGCAGTTGCTTACCGGACAAGGTATACGAGCAGTACTTC
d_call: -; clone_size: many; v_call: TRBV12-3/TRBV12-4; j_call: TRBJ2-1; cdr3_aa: CASSSRDPNEQFF; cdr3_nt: TGTGCCAGCAGTTCCCGGGACCCCAATGAGCAGTTCTTC
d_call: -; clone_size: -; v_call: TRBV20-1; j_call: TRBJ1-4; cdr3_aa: CSAERMTAGEKLFF; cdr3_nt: TGCAGTGCGGAGCGTATGACAGCGGGCGAAAAACTGTTTTTT
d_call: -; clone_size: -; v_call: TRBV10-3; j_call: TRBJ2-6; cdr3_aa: CAIKVSSGANVLTF; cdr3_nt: TGTGCCATCAAAGTGAGCTCTGGGGCCAACGTCCTGACTTTC
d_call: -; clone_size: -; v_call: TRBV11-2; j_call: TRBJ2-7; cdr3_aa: CASSLPNGGPTYEQYF; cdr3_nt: TGTGCCAGCAGCTTGCCAAACGGGGGGCCTACCTACGAGCAGTACTTC
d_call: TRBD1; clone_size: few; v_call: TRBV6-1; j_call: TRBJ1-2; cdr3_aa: CASSQTGGNGYTF; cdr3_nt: TGTGCCAGCAGTCAGACAGGGGGGAATGGCTACACCTTC
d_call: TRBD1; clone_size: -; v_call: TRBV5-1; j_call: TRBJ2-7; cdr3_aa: CASSLEQTGMGEQYF; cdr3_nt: TGCGCCAGCAGCTTGGAGCAGACAGGGATGGGCGAGCAGTACTTC
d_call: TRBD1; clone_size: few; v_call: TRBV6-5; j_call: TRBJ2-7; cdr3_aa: CASSYAGTGLEKQYF; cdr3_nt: TGTGCCAGCAGTTACGCCGGGACAGGGCTCGAAAAGCAGTACTTC
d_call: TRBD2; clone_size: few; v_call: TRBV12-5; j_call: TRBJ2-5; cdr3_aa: CASGLVLAGAGETQYF; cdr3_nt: TGTGCTAGTGGTTTGGTACTAGCGGGAGCTGGTGAGACCCAGTACTTC
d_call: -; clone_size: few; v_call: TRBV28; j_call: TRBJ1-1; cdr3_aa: CASSSGTPEAFF; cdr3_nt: TGTGCCAGCAGTTCGGGTACCCCTGAAGCTTTCTTT
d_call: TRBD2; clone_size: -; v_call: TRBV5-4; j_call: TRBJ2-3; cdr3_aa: CASSLGTSGGLADTQYF; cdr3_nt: TGTGCCAGCAGCTTGGGGACTAGCGGGGGGCTCGCAGATACGCAGTATTTT
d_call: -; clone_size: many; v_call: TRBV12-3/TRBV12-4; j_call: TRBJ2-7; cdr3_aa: CASRAGASYEQYF; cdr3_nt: TGTGCCAGCAGGGCGGGCGCATCCTACGAGCAGTACTTC
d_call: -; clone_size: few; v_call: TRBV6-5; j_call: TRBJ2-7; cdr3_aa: CASSYGRGREQYF; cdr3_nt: TGTGCCAGCAGTTACGGGCGCGGTCGCGAGCAGTACTTC
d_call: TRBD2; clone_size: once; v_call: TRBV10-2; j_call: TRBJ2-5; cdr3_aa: CASRGLAGEETQYF; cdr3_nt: TGCGCCAGCAGGGGACTAGCGGGAGAGGAGACCCAGTACTTC
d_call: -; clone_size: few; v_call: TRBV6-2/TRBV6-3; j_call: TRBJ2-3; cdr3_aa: CASRFRAHRDTQYF; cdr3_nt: TGTGCCAGCAGATTCCGGGCCCACCGGGATACGCAGTATTTT
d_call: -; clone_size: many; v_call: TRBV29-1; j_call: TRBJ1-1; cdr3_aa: CSVDRAVNTEAFF; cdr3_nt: TGCAGCGTTGATCGGGCCGTGAACACTGAAGCTTTCTTT
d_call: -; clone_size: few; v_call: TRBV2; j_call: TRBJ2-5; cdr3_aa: CASSDKATRGQETQYF; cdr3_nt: TGTGCCAGCAGTGACAAGGCTACAAGGGGACAAGAGACCCAGTACTTC
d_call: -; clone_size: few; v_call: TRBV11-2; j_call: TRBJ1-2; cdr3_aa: CASSQRGNRDHGYTF; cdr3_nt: TGTGCCAGCAGCCAAAGGGGAAACAGGGACCATGGCTACACCTTC
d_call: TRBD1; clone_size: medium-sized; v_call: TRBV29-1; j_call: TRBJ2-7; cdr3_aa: CSAGGGQGSEQYF; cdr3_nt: TGCAGCGCCGGTGGGGGACAGGGCTCCGAGCAGTACTTC
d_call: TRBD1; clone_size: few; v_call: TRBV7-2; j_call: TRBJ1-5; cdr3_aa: CASSQGASQPQHF; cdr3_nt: TGTGCCAGCAGTCAGGGGGCGAGTCAGCCCCAGCATTTT
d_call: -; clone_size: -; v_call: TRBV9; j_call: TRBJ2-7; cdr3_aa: CASSVGQGAGAYEQYF; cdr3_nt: TGTGCCAGCAGCGTAGGCCAGGGGGCGGGGGCCTACGAGCAGTACTTC
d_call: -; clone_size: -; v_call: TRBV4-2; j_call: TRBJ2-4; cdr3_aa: CASSQASGGKNIQYF; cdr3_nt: TGTGCCAGCAGCCAAGCCTCCGGGGGCAAAAACATTCAGTACTTC
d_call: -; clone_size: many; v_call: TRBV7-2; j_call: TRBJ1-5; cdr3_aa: CASSPPGSLRNQPQHF; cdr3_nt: TGTGCCAGCAGCCCCCCCGGGTCGTTGCGCAATCAGCCCCAGCATTTT
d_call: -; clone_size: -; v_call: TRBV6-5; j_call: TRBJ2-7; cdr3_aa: CASSYRRSGYEQYF; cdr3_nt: TGTGCCAGCAGTTACAGAAGGAGTGGCTACGAGCAGTACTTC